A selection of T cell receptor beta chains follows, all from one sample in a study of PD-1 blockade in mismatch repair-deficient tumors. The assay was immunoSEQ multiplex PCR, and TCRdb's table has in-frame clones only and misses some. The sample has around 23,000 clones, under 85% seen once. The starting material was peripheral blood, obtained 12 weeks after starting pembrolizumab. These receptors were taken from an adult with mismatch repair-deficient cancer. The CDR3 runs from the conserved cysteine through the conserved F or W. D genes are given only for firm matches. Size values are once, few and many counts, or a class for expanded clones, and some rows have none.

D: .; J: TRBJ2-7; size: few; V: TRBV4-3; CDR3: CASSQGTQLYEQYF; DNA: TGCGCCAGCAGCCAAGGGACCCAACTCTACGAGCAGTACTTC
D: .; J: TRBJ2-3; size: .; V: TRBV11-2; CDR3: CASSLVLGSARGGTDTQYF; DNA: TGTGCCAGCAGCTTAGTGTTGGGTTCCGCCAGGGGGGGCACAGATACGCAGTATTTT
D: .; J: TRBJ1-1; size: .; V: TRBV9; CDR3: CASSVVAPLGRDTEAFF; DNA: TGTGCCAGCAGCGTAGTCGCCCCCCTCGGAAGGGACACTGAAGCTTTCTTT
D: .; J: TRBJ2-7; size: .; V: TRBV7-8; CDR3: CASSPESGSYEQYF; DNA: TGTGCCAGCAGCCCCGAGAGTGGCTCCTACGAGCAGTACTTC
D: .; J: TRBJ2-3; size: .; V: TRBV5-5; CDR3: CASSLRPGVKDTQYF; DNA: TGTGCCAGCAGCTTGCGGCCAGGGGTTAAAGATACGCAGTATTTT
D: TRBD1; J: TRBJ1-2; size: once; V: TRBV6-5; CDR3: CASRPSGTGVGYTF; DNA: TGTGCCAGCAGACCCTCCGGGACAGGGGTTGGCTACACCTTC
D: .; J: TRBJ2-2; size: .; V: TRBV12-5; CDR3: CASGIDNTGELFF; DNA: TGTGCTAGTGGTATCGATAACACCGGGGAGCTGTTTTTT
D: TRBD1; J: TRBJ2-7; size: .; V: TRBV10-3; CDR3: CAISIFPSQGVTPYEQYF; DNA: TGTGCCATCTCTATTTTCCCTTCACAGGGGGTGACCCCCTACGAGCAGTACTTC
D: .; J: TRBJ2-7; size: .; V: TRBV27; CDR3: CASSFGGQSSYEQYF; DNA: TGTGCCAGCAGTTTTGGAGGACAGAGTTCCTACGAGCAGTACTTC
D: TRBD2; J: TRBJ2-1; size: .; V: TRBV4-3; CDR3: CASSSHSGSIYNEQFF; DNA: TGCGCCAGCAGCTCTCATAGCGGGAGTATCTACAATGAGCAGTTCTTC
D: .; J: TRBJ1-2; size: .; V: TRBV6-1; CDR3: CASSGRGVSGYTF; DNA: TGTGCCAGCAGTGGCCGGGGGGTGAGTGGCTACACCTTC
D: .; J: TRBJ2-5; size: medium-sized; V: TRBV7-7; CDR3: CVGGGKGRTQYF; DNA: TGTGTGGGTGGGGGGAAGGGCCGGACCCAGTACTTC
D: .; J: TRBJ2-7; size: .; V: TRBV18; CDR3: CASSPAGQWRDEQYF; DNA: TGTGCCAGCTCACCCGCGGGACAGTGGCGGGACGAGCAGTACTTC
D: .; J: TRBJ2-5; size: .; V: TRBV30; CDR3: CAWTRRGPETQYF; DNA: TGTGCCTGGACTCGTCGGGGGCCGGAGACCCAGTACTTC
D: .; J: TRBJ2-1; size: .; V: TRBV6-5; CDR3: CASSDSDNNEQFF; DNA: TGTGCCAGCAGTGACTCGGACAACAATGAGCAGTTCTTC
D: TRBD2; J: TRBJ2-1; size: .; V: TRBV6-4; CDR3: CASSDSAGGGGEQFF; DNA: TGTGCCAGCAGTGACTCGGCGGGAGGGGGAGGGGAGCAGTTCTTC
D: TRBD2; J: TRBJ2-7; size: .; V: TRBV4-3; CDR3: CASSLRASGTNYEQYF; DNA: TGCGCCAGCAGCCTTCGGGCTAGCGGGACGAACTACGAGCAGTACTTC
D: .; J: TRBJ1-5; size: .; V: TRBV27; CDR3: CASNPAGFNQPQHF; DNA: TGTGCCAGCAATCCAGCCGGGTTCAATCAGCCCCAGCATTTT
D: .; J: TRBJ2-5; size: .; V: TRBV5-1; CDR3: CASSLTVSWEETQYF; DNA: TGCGCCAGCAGCTTAACGGTCAGTTGGGAAGAGACCCAGTACTTC
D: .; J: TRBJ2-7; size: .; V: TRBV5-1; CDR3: CASRPSPASSYEQYF; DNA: TGCGCCAGCAGACCTAGCCCTGCGAGCTCCTACGAGCAGTACTTC
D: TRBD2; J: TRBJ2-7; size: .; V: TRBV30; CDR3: CAWSPGLAGSEQYF; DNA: TGTGCCTGGAGCCCGGGACTAGCGGGAAGCGAGCAGTACTTC